The present entry profiles one T cell receptor (beta chain) with its context. Its specificity is not known. This sample stems from a study of CD8 T cells in Susac syndrome. The study, taken as a whole, reports: That the number of individuals in its TCR sequencing and HLA analysis was relatively small was acknowledged by the study.

Random hexamers were used to reverse transcribe an amount of roughly 0.45 to 1 ug RNA. An immunoSEQ multiplex PCR generated amplified TCR beta CDR3 products spanning 54 Vbeta and 13 Jbeta. TCRdb redid the calling of the immunoSEQ multiplex PCR reads with MiXCR, one entry per CDR3 protein. The sample holds about 250,000 distinct CDR3 sequences, just under 95% seen once. Trimming removed 5 bases at V and 7 bases at J, with 14 bases between. CDR1 and CDR2 from the germline V gene are SQVTM and ANQGSEA. This CDR3 is 12 amino acids long. Sequencing of TCR beta covered CD8+ and CD4+ T cells obtained from blood. The TEMRA cells underwent FACS enrichment, while the CD8+ and CD4+ T cells underwent negative isolation.

The source material was CD4+ T cells from PBMCs. The rearrangement links TRBV29-1 to TRBJ1-1; weak D call: TRBD1 (6 bases). The source is a human donor with multiple sclerosis. The CDR3 loop is CSVRGQHLEAFF. The CDR3, as DNA: TGCAGCGTTAGGGGACAACATCTTGAAGCTTTCTTT.